The 16 T cell receptor beta chains in this list originate from one sample, sequenced in a study of Graves' ophthalmopathy and Graves' hyperthyroidism. Amplified material comprised TCR beta CDR3 regions derived from RNA transcripts. Investigators did first-round RT-PCR with HTBI primers, then second-round multiplex PCR. TCRdb reprocessed the multiplex PCR reads via MiXCR and lists one record per CDR3 protein. The sample contains fewer than 600,000 distinct CDR3 sequences, 13% to 15% of which appear only once. Source material: blood. These receptors were taken from a woman aged 25 to 39 with Graves' ophthalmopathy.

Many counts were recorded for this clonotype. The rearrangement links TRBV6-1 to TRBJ1-2; no definite D call. Germline CDR1 and CDR2: MNHNS and SASEGT. The CDR3 runs to 11 residues. The V end was cut by 7 bases, the J end by 4 bases, with 7 bases between. CDR3 nucleotide sequence: TGTGCCAGCAACGGGCTCTATGGCTACACCTTC. It yields the protein CASNGLYGYTF.

This clonotype was detected many times. The chain joins TRBV6-1 to TRBJ1-5; no definite D call. Germline V lookup: CDR1 MNHNS, CDR2 SASEGT. V gave up 2 bases and J gave up 0 bases, with 11 bases separating them. The CDR3 runs 16 residues. The CDR3 is CASSERVAFSNQPQHF. The CDR3 DNA reads as TGTGCCAGCAGTGAAAGGGTGGCCTTTAGCAATCAGCCCCAGCATTTT.

This clonotype came up many times. The chain has TRBV9 and TRBJ2-2; D unclear. V was shortened by 1 base and J by 2 bases, with 6 bases between the two germline ends. Germline CDR1 and CDR2: SGDLS and YYNGEE. The CDR3 totals 14 residues. The DNA for the CDR3 is TGTGCCAGCAGCGTAACGAGCAACACCGGGGAGCTGTTTTTT. Its protein product is CASSVTSNTGELFF.

This sequence joins TRBV5-1 and TRBJ2-7; tentative D call: TRBD1 (5 bases). The V end was cut by 1 base, the J end by 0 bases, with 11 bases between. The germline CDR1 and CDR2 sequences are SGHRS and YFSETQ. This CDR3 region has 15 residues. The CDR3 sequence is CASSLWSGISYEQYF. DNA for the CDR3: TGCGCCAGCAGCTTGTGGTCAGGGATCTCCTACGAGCAGTACTTC. The variable domain in full, with the rest retrieved from reference TRBV5-1 and TRBJ2-7, is KAGVTQTPRYLIKTRGQQVTLSCSPISGHRSVSWYQQTPGQGLQFLFEYFSETQRNKGNFPGRFSGRQFSNSRSEMNVSTLELGDSALYLCASSLWSGISYEQYFGPGTRLTVT.

This sequence joins TRBV28 and TRBJ1-2, with D possibly being TRBD1 (5 bases). Germline CDR1 and CDR2: MDHEN and SYDVKM. CDR3 size: 15 residues. V was pared by 5 bases and J by 6 bases, with 19 bases between. CDR3 DNA: TGTGCCAGCAGTGTCCAGTCCGTTGGGGGTGATGGCTACACCTTC. It is translated as CASSVQSVGGDGYTF.

This clonotype was counted many times. The rearrangement joins TRBV6-5 to TRBJ1-6; D uncertain. Germline V gives CDR1 MNHEY, CDR2 SVGAGI. The germline V and J ends were trimmed by 2 bases and 0 bases, with 17 bases remaining between them. This CDR3 comprises 19 residues. The CDR3 DNA reads TGTGCCAGCAGTTACAGGGTTTCGAATACCCCCTCCTATAATTCACCCCTCCACTTT. Amino acid sequence: CASSYRVSNTPSYNSPLHF.

This clonotype was recorded many times. V gene TRBV28 combines with J gene TRBJ2-2, with 9 bases that match TRBD2. V lost 6 bases and J lost 5; bases outside the gene matches: 7. This CDR3 has 15 residues. CDR1 is MDHEN and CDR2 is SYDVKM in the germline V gene. In DNA, the CDR3 is TGTGCCAGCAGCCGTGGGACTAGCAGGACCGGGGAGCTGTTTTTT. It specifies CASSRGTSRTGELFF.

This clonotype was picked up many times. The chain recombines TRBV28 with TRBJ2-7; D gene ambiguous. CDR1 MDHEN and CDR2 SYDVKM come from the germline V gene. The CDR3 has 14 amino acids. Trimming took off 2 bases at V and 0 bases at J, with 8 bases between the two ends. The CDR3 DNA reads as TGTGCCAGCAGTTTACGGCGGAGCTCCTACGAGCAGTACTTC. Translated, it gives CASSLRRSSYEQYF.

The chain couples TRBV11-2 to TRBJ2-7, with TRBD2 matching 10 bases. Looked up from germline, CDR1 is SGHAT and CDR2 is FQNNGV. After removal of 5 bases from V and 8 bases from J, the junction contained 6 bases not matched to a gene. This CDR3 spans 13 amino acids. CDR3 protein: CASSVAGGSQQYF. Here the CDR3 DNA reads TGTGCCAGCAGCGTAGCGGGGGGCTCTCAGCAGTACTTC.

Details on this clonotype: This may arise from a read error, as a much more abundant clone is one base away. The genes are TRBV11-2 and TRBJ2-2; 11 bases align to TRBD1. The CDR3 runs to 14 residues. From germline, CDR1 is SGHAT and CDR2 FQNNGV. This CDR3 is CASSRTGGTGELCF. DNA for the CDR3: TGTGCCAGCAGCCGGACAGGGGGCACCGGGGAGCTGTGTTTT.

The chain combines TRBV15 with TRBJ2-2; D gene unclear. CDR3 size: 13 residues. Germline CDR1 reads LNHNV; CDR2 reads YYDKDF (reference sequence). V was trimmed by 2 bases and J by 3 bases, leaving 4 bases between them. CDR3: CATSRYDTGELFF. The CDR3 DNA reads TGTGCCACCAGCAGATATGACACCGGGGAGCTGTTTTTT.

This chain connects TRBV5-1 to TRBJ2-7; 7 bases agree with TRBD2. Germline V gene data show CDR1 as SGHRS and CDR2 as YFSETQ. V lost 0 bases, J lost 2 bases, and 5 bases stayed unmatched. This CDR3 is 15 amino acids long. CDR3 DNA: TGCGCCAGCAGCTTGGAGGCTAGCGGAACCTACGAGCAGTACTTC. It is translated as CASSLEASGTYEQYF.

This clonotype was observed many times. This clone may be a read error of a much larger clone one base away. The rearrangement links TRBV6-1 to TRBJ1-5; D unresolved. The germline CDR1 and CDR2 sequences are MNHNS and SASEGT. The CDR3 length is 13 residues. This chain's CDR3 is CAIEEVENQPRHF. As DNA, the CDR3 is TGTGCCATCGAGGAGGTGGAGAATCAGCCCCGGCATTTT.

The V call is TRBV20-1, the J call TRBJ1-2, with 8 bases identical to TRBD1. The CDR3 has 15 residues. Germline CDR1 DFQATT, CDR2 SNEGSKA (reference sequence). J lost 8 bases, V lost 7 bases, and 18 bases had no gene match. The CDR3 is CSVPASGQGVEGYTF. As DNA, the CDR3 is TGCAGTGTCCCGGCGAGTGGACAGGGAGTTGAGGGCTACACCTTC.

This clonotype was seen repeatedly, ten times or more. CDR3 bases: TGTGCCAGCAGCGTAGACGGGAGTCCCACTGAAGCTTTCTTT. Translating it yields CASSVDGSPTEAFF. The J gene is TRBJ1-1, the V gene TRBV9; D is uncertain. This CDR3 is built from 14 residues. Germline V gives CDR1 SGDLS, CDR2 YYNGEE. V dropped 0 bases and J dropped 4 bases, with 10 bases sitting between them.

At least ten counts were recorded for this clonotype. The CDR3 DNA reads as TGCAGTGCTACTGGGTTGGGCGACAGGGGTACATACGAGCAGTACTTC. This translates into CSATGLGDRGTYEQYF. This chain connects TRBV20-1 to TRBJ2-7, with 8 bases that match TRBD1. V shed 4 bases and J 4 bases; nucleotides not matched to a gene: 15. The length of the CDR3 is 16 residues. Germline loops: CDR1 DFQATT, CDR2 SNEGSKA (reference sequence).